Listed below are T cell receptor beta chains from one sample, sequenced in a study of blood T cell repertoires in COVID-19. Profiled with immunoSEQ multiplex PCR; TCRdb holds only in-frame clones, not every one. This sample has approximately 92,000 clones; about four fifths occur once, and the top ten carry around a sixth. The source material was peripheral blood. The receptors come from a man of 80 years or more with acute or convalescent COVID-19. The CDR3 runs from the conserved cysteine through the conserved F or W. The D gene is left open where the match is weak. Clone size is shown for a subset of rows, as once, few, many or a class of expanded clone.

v_call	j_call	d_call	clone_size	cdr3_nt	cdr3_aa
TRBV7-8	TRBJ2-7	TRBD2	once	TGTGCCAGCAGCTTAGCCTCCGGGACTAGCGGCTACGAGCAGTACTTC	CASSLASGTSGYEQYF
TRBV14	TRBJ2-1	NA	medium-sized	TGTGCCAGCAGCCAAGAGATACTAGCAGGGAATGAGCAGTTCTTC	CASSQEILAGNEQFF
TRBV30	TRBJ2-1	NA	NA	TGTGCCTGGAGTCTGACTACTAATGAGCAGTTCTTC	CAWSLTTNEQFF
TRBV11-2	TRBJ1-1	NA	NA	TGTGCCAGCAGCCCCCCGGGGAGGCGGAACACTGAAGCTTTCTTT	CASSPPGRRNTEAFF
TRBV2	TRBJ2-7	NA	NA	TGTGCCAGCAGCGTTCAGGTGCTCGAGCAGTACTTC	CASSVQVLEQYF
TRBV5-1	TRBJ2-7	NA	NA	TGCGCCAGCAGCCACGGGACAAACGAGCAGTACTTC	CASSHGTNEQYF
TRBV6-5	TRBJ1-6	NA	NA	TGTGCCAGCAGTTACTCGGGACTTGGGGATTCACCCCTCCACTTT	CASSYSGLGDSPLHF
TRBV7-2	TRBJ1-5	NA	NA	TGTGCCAGCAGATCAAACGGACAGCCAAGTGAGCCCCAGCATTTT	CASRSNGQPSEPQHF
TRBV2	TRBJ2-3	NA	NA	TGTGCCAGCACCCTAGAAAAGGCATTCACAGATACGCAGTATTTT	CASTLEKAFTDTQYF
TRBV19	TRBJ1-1	TRBD1	NA	TGTGCCAGTAGTCCGGGACAGGGGGCTTTCTTT	CASSPGQGAFF
TRBV7-6	TRBJ1-1	TRBD1	NA	TGTGCCAGCAGCTTAGCCGGGACAGGGGTTACTGAAGCTTTCTTT	CASSLAGTGVTEAFF
TRBV28	TRBJ2-3	NA	NA	TGTGCCAGTAGTGGGGAGACAGATACGCAGTATTTT	CASSGETDTQYF
TRBV18	TRBJ1-4	NA	NA	TGTGCCAGCCTGGGGGGAGACGAAAAACTGTTTTTT	CASLGGDEKLFF
TRBV6-6	TRBJ2-1	TRBD2	NA	TGTGCCAGCAGGACTAGCGGGAGCAACAATGAGCAGTTCTTC	CASRTSGSNNEQFF
TRBV9	TRBJ1-1	NA	NA	TGTGCCAGCAGCGTCGCTCATAACAGGGCTGAAGCTTTCTTT	CASSVAHNRAEAFF
TRBV5-5	TRBJ2-7	NA	once	TGTGCCAGCAGCTTGGCGCCGCCAACAGGAGTCTACGAGCAGTACTTC	CASSLAPPTGVYEQYF
TRBV3-1/TRBV3-2	TRBJ2-5	NA	NA	TGTGCCAGCAGCCAGGGACTGGAGACCCAGTACTTC	CASSQGLETQYF
TRBV29-1	TRBJ1-1	NA	NA	TGCAGCGTTGAAACGGTTGAAGCTTTCTTT	CSVETVEAFF
TRBV7-9	TRBJ1-6	TRBD1	NA	TGTGCCAGCAAAGGGGGCGGAAATTCACCCCTCCACTTT	CASKGGGNSPLHF
TRBV19	TRBJ2-5	TRBD1	NA	TGTGCCAGTAGTAAGGGACAGAACCAAGAGACCCAGTACTTC	CASSKGQNQETQYF
TRBV6-2/TRBV6-3	TRBJ2-7	NA	once	TGTGCCAGCAGTCCCTCGGGAAGGAACACCTACGAGCAGTACTTC	CASSPSGRNTYEQYF
TRBV5-4	TRBJ2-7	NA	NA	TGTGCCAGCAGCCGCGAGGGCTCTAGCTCCTACGAGCAGTACTTC	CASSREGSSSYEQYF
TRBV18	TRBJ1-1	NA	many	TGTGCCAGCTCACCAGGACAGACGAACACTGAAGCTTTCTTT	CASSPGQTNTEAFF
TRBV20-1	TRBJ2-1	TRBD2	NA	TGCAGTGCTAGTTGGCTAGCGGGGAACAATGAGCAGTTCTTC	CSASWLAGNNEQFF
TRBV5-4	TRBJ2-7	NA	NA	TGTGCCAGCAGCAGGTGGGGGGACGAGCAGTACTTC	CASSRWGDEQYF
TRBV7-9	TRBJ2-3	TRBD1	NA	TGTGCCAGCAGCAGAAGACAGGGGGATGAGAAAGATACGCAGTATTTT	CASSRRQGDEKDTQYF
TRBV5-1	TRBJ2-7	NA	NA	TGCGCCAGCAGCTTGGCCGAGGGCAGGTACGAGCAGTACTTC	CASSLAEGRYEQYF
TRBV7-2	TRBJ2-7	NA	few	TGTGCCAGCAGCCGTTCAACAGGCCACTACGAGCAGTACTTC	CASSRSTGHYEQYF
TRBV3-1/TRBV3-2	TRBJ2-1	NA	once	TGTGCCAGCAGCCTACAGGGTAAGGAGTTCTTC	CASSLQGKEFF
TRBV4-3	TRBJ1-5	NA	NA	TGCGCCAGCAGCCAGCTCCCCGGAGGAAACGGTCAGCCCCAGCATTTT	CASSQLPGGNGQPQHF
TRBV5-6	TRBJ1-5	TRBD1	few	TGTGCCAGCAGCGGGACAGCAGTGGATGATCAGCCCCAGCATTTT	CASSGTAVDDQPQHF
TRBV28	TRBJ1-1	NA	NA	TGTGCCAGCAGTTCAAGGCAGGGGAGGAACACTGAAGCTTTCTTT	CASSSRQGRNTEAFF
TRBV5-6	TRBJ1-5	TRBD1	NA	TGTGCCAGCAGCCGCGACAGGGGAGGTCAGCCCCAGCATTTT	CASSRDRGGQPQHF